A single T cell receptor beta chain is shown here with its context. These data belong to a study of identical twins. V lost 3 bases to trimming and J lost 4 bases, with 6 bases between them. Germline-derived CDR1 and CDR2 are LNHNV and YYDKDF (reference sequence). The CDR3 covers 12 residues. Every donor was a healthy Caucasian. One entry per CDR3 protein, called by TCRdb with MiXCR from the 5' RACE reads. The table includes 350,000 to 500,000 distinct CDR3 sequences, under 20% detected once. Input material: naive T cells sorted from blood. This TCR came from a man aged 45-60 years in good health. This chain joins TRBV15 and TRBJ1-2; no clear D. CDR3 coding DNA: TGTGCCACCAGCAGCAGAGGCTATGGCTACACCTTC. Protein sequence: CATSSRGYGYTF.